These 5 T cell receptor beta chains were sequenced from one sample in a study of blood T cell repertoires in COVID-19. Some clones are missing from TCRdb's copy, which holds only in-frame ones; the method was immunoSEQ multiplex PCR. The table lists roughly 100,000 clones, 70% to 90% of them singletons. The sequenced material came from peripheral blood. The receptors were gathered from a man aged 35-49 years with active or convalescent COVID-19.

The chain combines TRBV18 with TRBJ2-3; D may be TRBD1 (6 bases). This CDR3 has 16 residues. Trimming pared 3 bases from V and 3 bases from J, leaving 16 bases between. Germline CDR1 reads KGHSH; CDR2 reads LQKENI. DNA of the CDR3: TGTGCCAGCTCACCCCCCGGGACACCCCGAACAGATACGCAGTATTTT. The encoded protein is CASSPPGTPRTDTQYF.

V usage is TRBV19 and J usage is TRBJ2-3; 10 bases line up with TRBD2. The ends lost 7 bases at V and 3 bases at J; junction bases unmatched: 4. The CDR3 covers 14 residues. Germline CDR1 is LNHDA and CDR2 is SQIVND (reference sequence). This CDR3 reads CASTTSGVTDTQYF. The CDR3 DNA is TGTGCCAGTACTACTAGCGGGGTAACAGATACGCAGTATTTT.

V is TRBV3-1 (or the pseudogene TRBV3-2) and J is TRBJ1-5, with 8 nucleotides matching TRBD1. The CDR3 length is 16 residues. CDR1 is LGHDT, CDR2 YNNKEL, per germline (reference sequence). The V segment lost 1 base and the J segment 6 bases; nucleotides outside the gene matches: 8. CDR3 DNA sequence: TGTGCCAGCAGCCAAGGGATACCAGGGGGCGGTCAGCCCCAGCATTTT. Protein: CASSQGIPGGGQPQHF.

The chain has TRBV7-2 and TRBJ2-5; D may be TRBD1 (5 bases). Germline V gene lookup returns CDR1 SGHTA and CDR2 FQGNSA. The V end lost 3 bases, the J end lost 5 bases, and 13 bases lay between the germline ends. This CDR3 region has 14 residues. In DNA form, the CDR3 reads TGTGCCAGCAGCTTTAATGGACCAGGGGAGACCCAGTACTTC. As protein: CASSFNGPGETQYF.

The chain has TRBV6-5 and TRBJ1-2; D remains unclear. Trimming took off 5 bases at V and 4 bases at J, with 11 bases between the two ends. This CDR3 has 13 residues. The germline gives CDR1 MNHEY, CDR2 SVGAGI. The CDR3 sequence: CASSPSGVYGYTF. The CDR3 region has the DNA TGTGCCAGCAGTCCCTCGGGAGTCTATGGCTACACCTTC.